Below are 2 T cell receptor beta chains sequenced from a single sample in a study of shared clonotypes between healthy human individuals (dated by TCRdb to the early 2020s). Receptor amplification or capture employed the immunoSEQ multiplex PCR assay. In its TCRdb copy, this immuneACCESS table keeps in-frame sequences only and misses some clones. Where compared with another copy, unresolved V genes explain less than half of these, and the others have no known cause. The sample profile shows just over 2,000,000 clones; approximately 95% of them were found once. The top ten hold roughly 0.13% of the sample. The sample was naive CD4+ T cells sorted from blood. In the paper's terms, the cell subset or site label means: CD45RA+ positively selected. The receptors were sampled from a young man in good health.

A word on this clone: At the DNA level, this CDR3 is encoded by other sequences in the same sample as well. The gene calls are TRBV19 and TRBJ1-6; maybe TRBD1 (5 bases). The CDR3 is 15 residues long. V was pared by 1 base and J by 7 bases, with 11 bases between. From germline, CDR1 is LNHDA and CDR2 SQIVND (reference sequence). The CDR3 sequence: CASSIGGRNNSPLHF. As DNA, the CDR3 is TGTGCCAGTAGTATAGGGGGCCGTAACAATTCACCCCTCCACTTT.

The CDR3 DNA reads TGCGCCAGCAGAGGACAGGGGGCCCCCGGGGAGCTGTTTTTT. It is translated as CASRGQGAPGELFF. The gene calls are TRBV10-2 and TRBJ2-2, with TRBD1 matching 11 bases. The ends lost 6 bases at V and 6 bases at J; junction bases unmatched: 3. The CDR3 covers 14 residues. Germline CDR1 WSHSY, CDR2 SAAADI.